The clone carrying this T cell receptor beta chain was seen ten or more times. What it recognizes is unknown. The data belong to a study of T cell repertoires in cytomegalovirus infection. Broader study findings: HLA-C-restricted CMV clonotypes gave the most frequent clonotype in two of eight donors.

TCRdb redid the calling of the reads with MiXCR, one entry per CDR3 protein. In the table there are some 320,000 distinct CDR3 sequences, 9.5% of which are singletons. Losses at the gene ends were 4 bases for V and 4 bases for J; bases not matched to a gene: 6. The CDR3 has 14 amino acids. CDR1 and CDR2 (germline): SGHTA, FQGNSA. The rearrangement joins TRBV7-2 to TRBJ1-1; TRBD1 matches 7 bases. The sample taken for sequencing was PBMCs. This clonotype was sampled from a human donor in good health (CMV status not recorded). Some clones in this sample may be carry-over from other donors' samples. In DNA, the CDR3 is TGTGCCAGCAGCTCCCAGGGGGGTATCACTGAAGCTTTCTTT. It encodes CASSSQGGITEAFF.